The 11 T cell receptor beta chains below come from one sample, sequenced in a study of response to subunit inactivated influenza vaccine. Each CDR3 protein gets one entry after TCRdb re-called the RT-PCR reads with MiXCR. Of fewer than 550,000 distinct CDR3 sequences detected, roughly 25% appear once; the ten largest clones hold 1.5% to 2%. The specimen comprised CD4+ T cells sorted from PBMCs, sampled roughly 5 days after vaccination. The receptors come from a man aged 50 or older who received an inactivated influenza vaccine.

This clonotype has only a few counts. The chain carries TRBV5-1 and TRBJ1-2, with TRBD1 matching 7 bases. The CDR3 runs to 14 residues. The germline gives CDR1 SGHRS, CDR2 YFSETQ. J gave up 2 bases and V 4 bases, and 5 bases lay outside the gene matches. The CDR3 DNA reads as TGCGCCAGCAGCGTCGGGACAGAAAACTATGGCTACACCTTC. The encoded protein is CASSVGTENYGYTF.

This clonotype was seen a handful of times. CDR3: CASSLFGESYGEQFF. The CDR3 DNA follows: TGTGCCAGCAGTTTGTTTGGGGAGAGTTACGGTGAGCAGTTCTTC. This chain connects TRBV12-3 or TRBV12-4 to TRBJ2-1; TRBD2 is a possible D gene (5 bases). The CDR3 has 15 residues. Deletions cut 3 bases from V and 9 bases from J, with 18 bases between.

This chain uses TRBV7-2 with TRBJ2-3; a possible D gene is TRBD1 (6 bases). This CDR3 is 13 amino acids long. Looked up from germline, CDR1 is SGHTA and CDR2 is FQGNSA. Trimming pared 5 bases from V and 8 bases from J, leaving 14 bases between. CDR3 DNA sequence: TGTGCCAGCAGCCCCCCCAGCAGGGGTACGCAGTATTTT. It codes for CASSPPSRGTQYF.

This clonotype was seen more than once but under ten times. The rearrangement links TRBV24-1 to TRBJ2-5; 9 nucleotides align to TRBD1. The junction had 1 base not matched to a gene; V was cut back by 3 bases and J by 3 bases. Germline V lookup: CDR1 KGHDR, CDR2 SFDVKD. CDR3 length equals 14 residues. The chain's CDR3 is CATSDRDREETQYF. The CDR3 DNA is TGTGCCACCAGTGATCGGGACAGGGAAGAGACCCAGTACTTC.

This clonotype was recorded at least ten times. J is TRBJ1-5 and V is TRBV7-2; D perhaps matches TRBD1 (6 bases). V lost 4 bases to trimming and J lost 5 bases, with 15 bases between them. This CDR3 contains 15 residues. CDR1 is SGHTA, CDR2 FQGNSA, per germline. The CDR3 DNA follows: TGTGCCAGCAGCTCATCTGGACAGCCCTATCAGCCCCAGCATTTT. Amino acids: CASSSSGQPYQPQHF.

This clonotype was seen more than once but under ten times. The chain links TRBV4-1 to TRBJ1-5; D is unclear. The ends were cut back, 1 base at V and 6 bases at J, with 16 bases in the middle. The germline V gene encodes CDR1 MGHRA and CDR2 YSYEKL. The CDR3 runs 16 residues. The CDR3 here is CASSQGPGKRGQPQHF. The CDR3 bases are TGCGCCAGCAGCCAAGGCCCAGGAAAACGCGGTCAGCCCCAGCATTTT.

This clonotype occurred many times. The rearrangement links TRBV5-1 to TRBJ2-1, with 13 bases that match TRBD2. The CDR3 loop spans 16 amino acids. Germline CDR1 reads SGHRS; CDR2 reads YFSETQ. The V segment lost 4 bases and the J segment 4 bases; nucleotides outside the gene matches: 5. This chain's CDR3 is CASSLQGLAGYNEQFF. CDR3 in DNA: TGCGCCAGCAGCCTACAGGGACTAGCGGGATACAATGAGCAGTTCTTC.

This clonotype was observed a handful of times. The chain carries TRBV18 and TRBJ2-5; 14 positions agree with TRBD2. Looked up from germline, CDR1 is KGHSH and CDR2 is LQKENI. V lost 3 bases to trimming and J lost 5 bases; unmatched junction nucleotides: 5. This CDR3 has 16 amino acids. CDR3 in amino acids: CASSPGTSGRSETQYF. The CDR3 region has the DNA TGTGCCAGCTCACCCGGGACTAGCGGGAGATCCGAGACCCAGTACTTC. The variable domain in full, completed from reference TRBV18 and TRBJ2-5, reads NAGVMQNPRHLVRRRGQEARLRCSPMKGHSHVYWYRQLPEEGLKFMVYLQKENIIDESGMPKERFSAEFPKEGPSILRIQQVVRGDSAAYFCASSPGTSGRSETQYFGPGTRLLVL.

The genes are TRBV2 and TRBJ2-5; no clear D gene. The CDR3 consists of 14 residues. V lost 3 bases and J lost 7, with 15 bases in between. Germline V gene data show CDR1 as SNHLY and CDR2 as FYNNEI. For the CDR3, the DNA is TGTGCCAGCAGTGATAAGGTCATAGTGGGGACCCAGTACTTC. Protein product: CASSDKVIVGTQYF.

A single count supports this clonotype. The rearrangement uses TRBV10-3 and TRBJ2-7, with TRBD2 matching over 14 bases. The CDR3 runs 15 residues. V was pared by 11 bases and J by 0 bases, with 6 bases of the junction left unmatched. Germline CDR1 and CDR2: ENHRY and SYGVKD. DNA of the CDR3: TGTGCCGCTTCGGGGACTAGCGGGGGCTCCTACGAGCAGTACTTC. This sequence encodes CAASGTSGGSYEQYF.

This clonotype was detected a few times. V and J are TRBV6-2 or TRBV6-3 and TRBJ1-1; D uncertain. CDR3 length: 13 residues. Germline CDR1 is MNHEY and CDR2 is SVGEGT. With 5 bases removed from V and 4 bases from J, the gap between germline ends came to 11 bases. CDR3 sequence reads: CASSQSWGTEAFF. For the CDR3, the DNA is TGTGCCAGCAGTCAGTCATGGGGCACTGAAGCTTTCTTT.